This TCR beta chain was profiled in a study of cytomegalovirus exposure and HLA in healthy donors. A remark on this clone: Antigen specificity is unknown.

The PCR contained 60 Vbeta and 13 Jbeta primers. Measured with immunoSEQ multiplex PCR; TCRdb has only the in-frame clones, and not every one. The table has some 190,000 clones, 65% to 85% seen once. There are 17 residues in the CDR3. CDR1 and CDR2 from the germline V gene are LGHNA and YSLEER. Trimming stripped 0 bases from V and 1 base from J, with 15 bases between. Study-level results: Analyses of presence and absence presupposed an approximately uniform sequencing depth across donors.

The J gene is TRBJ1-1, the V gene TRBV4-3; perhaps TRBD1 as D (5 bases). The sequence was obtained from a boy aged 2-9 years in good health and CMV-seronegative. Sequenced input: PBMCs. This chain's CDR3 is CASSQDAGLGGNTEAFF. In nucleotides, the CDR3 is TGCGCCAGCAGCCAAGATGCGGGGCTCGGAGGGAACACTGAAGCTTTCTTT.